The clone carrying this TCR beta chain was detected once. What it recognizes is unknown. TCRdb keeps only in-frame clones here, not all; method: immunoSEQ multiplex PCR. The sample has about 100,000 clones; roughly nine tenths are singletons. The data stem from a study of graft-versus-host responses after intestinal transplantation. Overall study findings and caveats: Allograft graft-versus-host to host-versus-graft clonal ratios ran high in patients with graft-donor T cell macrochimerism.

The CDR3 runs 17 residues. The germline V gene has CDR1 MDHEN and CDR2 SYDVKM. J was trimmed by 5 bases and V by 8 bases; bases with no gene match: 17. Here the sequenced sample was unstimulated CD4+ T cells sorted from spleen or lymph node cells, taken before transplant. The rearrangement links TRBV28 to TRBJ1-4; 7 nucleotides line up with TRBD1. This receptor was obtained from a human donor who was the organ donor for an intestinal transplant. The CDR3 coding sequence is TGTGCCAGCGAGACTACTGGGGGAGGGACAGACAATGAAAAACTGTTTTTT. This encodes CASETTGGGTDNEKLFF.